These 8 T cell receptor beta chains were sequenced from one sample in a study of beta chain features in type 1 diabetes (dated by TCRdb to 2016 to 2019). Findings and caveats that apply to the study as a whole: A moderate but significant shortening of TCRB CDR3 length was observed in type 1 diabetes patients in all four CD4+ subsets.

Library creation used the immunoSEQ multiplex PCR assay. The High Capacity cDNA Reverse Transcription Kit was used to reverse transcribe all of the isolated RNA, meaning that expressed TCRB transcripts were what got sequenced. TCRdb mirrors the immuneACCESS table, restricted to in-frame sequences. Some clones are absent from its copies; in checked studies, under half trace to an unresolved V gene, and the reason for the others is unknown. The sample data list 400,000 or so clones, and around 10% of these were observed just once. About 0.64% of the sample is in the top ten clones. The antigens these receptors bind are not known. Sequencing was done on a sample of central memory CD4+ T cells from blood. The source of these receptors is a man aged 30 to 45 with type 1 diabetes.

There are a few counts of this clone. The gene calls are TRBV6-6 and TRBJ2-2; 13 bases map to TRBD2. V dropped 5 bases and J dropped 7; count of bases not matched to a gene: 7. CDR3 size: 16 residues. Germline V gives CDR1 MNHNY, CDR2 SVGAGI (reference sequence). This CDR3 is CASSLGLAGAGGELFF. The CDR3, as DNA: TGTGCCAGCAGTCTAGGACTAGCGGGAGCGGGCGGGGAGCTGTTTTTT.

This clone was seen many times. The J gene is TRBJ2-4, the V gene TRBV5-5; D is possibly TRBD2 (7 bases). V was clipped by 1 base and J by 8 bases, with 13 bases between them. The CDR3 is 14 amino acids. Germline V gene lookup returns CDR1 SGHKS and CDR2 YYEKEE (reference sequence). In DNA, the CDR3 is TGTGCCAGCAGCTTGTTACAGGGAGGGGACATTCAGTACTTC. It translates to CASSLLQGGDIQYF.

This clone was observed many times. CDR3: CASSPSGTSGADTQYF. CDR3 bases: TGTGCCAGCTCACCATCCGGGACTAGCGGAGCAGATACGCAGTATTTT. This chain connects TRBV18 to TRBJ2-3; 11 bases fit TRBD2. Germline V gives CDR1 KGHSH, CDR2 LQKENI. The V segment lost 2 bases and the J segment 4 bases; nucleotides outside the gene matches: 5. The CDR3 runs to 16 residues.

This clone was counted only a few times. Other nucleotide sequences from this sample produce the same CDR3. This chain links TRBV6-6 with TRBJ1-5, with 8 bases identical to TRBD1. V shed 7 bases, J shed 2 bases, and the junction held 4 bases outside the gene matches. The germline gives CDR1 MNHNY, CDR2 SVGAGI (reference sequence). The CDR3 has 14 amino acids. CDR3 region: CASNPGQGNQPQHF. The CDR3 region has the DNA TGTGCCAGCAACCCGGGACAGGGCAATCAGCCCCAGCATTTT.

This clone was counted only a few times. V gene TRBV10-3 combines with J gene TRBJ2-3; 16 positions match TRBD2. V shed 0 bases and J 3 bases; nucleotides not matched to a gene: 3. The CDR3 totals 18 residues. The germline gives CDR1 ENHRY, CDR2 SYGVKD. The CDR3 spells CAISESGTSGRETDTQYF. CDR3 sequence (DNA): TGTGCCATCAGTGAGTCGGGGACTAGCGGGAGGGAGACAGATACGCAGTATTTT.

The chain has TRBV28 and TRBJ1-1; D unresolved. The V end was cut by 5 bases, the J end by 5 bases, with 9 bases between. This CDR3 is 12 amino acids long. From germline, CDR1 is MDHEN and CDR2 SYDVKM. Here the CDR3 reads CASSRRETEAFF. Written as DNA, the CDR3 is TGTGCCAGCAGTAGGAGGGAAACTGAAGCTTTCTTT. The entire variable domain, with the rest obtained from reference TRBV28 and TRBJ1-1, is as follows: DVKVTQSSRYLVKRTGEKVFLECVQDMDHENMFWYRQDPGLGLRLIYFSYDVKMKEKGDIPEGYSVSREKKERFSLILESASTNQTSMYLCASSRRETEAFFGQGTRLTVV.

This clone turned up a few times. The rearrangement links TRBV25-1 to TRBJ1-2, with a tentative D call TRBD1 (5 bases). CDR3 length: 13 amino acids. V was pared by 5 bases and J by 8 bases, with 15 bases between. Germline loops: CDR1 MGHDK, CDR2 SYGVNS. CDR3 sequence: CASSRQSDEGYTF. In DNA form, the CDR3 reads TGTGCCAGCAGTAGACAGAGCGACGAGGGCTACACCTTC.

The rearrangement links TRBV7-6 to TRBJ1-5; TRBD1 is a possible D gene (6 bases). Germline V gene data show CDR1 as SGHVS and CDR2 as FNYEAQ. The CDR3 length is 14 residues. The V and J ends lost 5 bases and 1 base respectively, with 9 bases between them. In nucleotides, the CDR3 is TGTGCCAGCAGCCGAGGGGGGAGCAATCAGCCCCAGCATTTT. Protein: CASSRGGSNQPQHF.